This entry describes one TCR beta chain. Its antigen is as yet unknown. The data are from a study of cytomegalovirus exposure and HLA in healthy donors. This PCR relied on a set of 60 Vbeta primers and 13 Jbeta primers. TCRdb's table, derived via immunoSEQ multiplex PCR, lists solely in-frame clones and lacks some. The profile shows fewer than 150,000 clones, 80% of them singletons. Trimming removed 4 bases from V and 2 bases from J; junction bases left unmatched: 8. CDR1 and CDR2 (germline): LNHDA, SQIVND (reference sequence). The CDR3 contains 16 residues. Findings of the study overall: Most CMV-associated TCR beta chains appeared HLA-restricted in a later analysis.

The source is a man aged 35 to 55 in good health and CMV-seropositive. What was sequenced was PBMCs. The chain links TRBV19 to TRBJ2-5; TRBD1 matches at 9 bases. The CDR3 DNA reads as TGTGCCAGTAGTACGCCGTCCGGGACAGGGCAAGAGACCCAGTACTTC. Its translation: CASSTPSGTGQETQYF.